A selection of T cell receptor beta chains follows, all from one sample in a study of vaccination effects on CD4 cells after COVID-19. Assay: immunoSEQ multiplex PCR; the TCRdb copy retains only in-frame clones and omits some. Here the sample spans some 77,000 clones, under 75% being singletons. These receptors are not linked to any known antigen. The sequencing here drew on CD4+ T cells from PBMCs cultured with HCoV-OC43 spike peptides, taken before COVID-19 vaccination. Receptors originate from a human donor who received a COVID-19 vaccine. The CDR3 runs from the conserved cysteine through the conserved F or W. Fields, in order: CDR3 DNA, CDR3 protein, clone size, D gene, CDR3 length, J gene, V gene. The D gene is left open where the match is weak. The size entry is marked missing in some rows and otherwise reads once, few, many or a size class.

TGTGCCAGCAGCCAAGGCGACGTGATTAATGAAAAACTGTTTTTT,CASSQGDVINEKLFF,.,.,15,TRBJ1-4,TRBV4-2
TGCGCCAGCAGCGACGGGCCAGGAAGCAATCAGCCCCAGCATTTT,CASSDGPGSNQPQHF,few,.,15,TRBJ1-5,TRBV5-1
TGTGCCAGCAGTTATACCAGTGAAGGTCAGCCCCAGCATTTT,CASSYTSEGQPQHF,once,.,14,TRBJ1-5,TRBV6-5
TGCAGCGTTGAACTGGCGGGGATAGGCGAAAAACTGTTTTTT,CSVELAGIGEKLFF,.,.,14,TRBJ1-4,TRBV29-1
TGTGCCAGCAGCGCCCGCGGGGCGAGCTCCTACAATGAGCAGTTCTTC,CASSARGASSYNEQFF,.,.,16,TRBJ2-1,TRBV7-3
TGTGCCAGCAGCTCCAATAGCGGGGGGGTCACAGATACGCAGTATTTT,CASSSNSGGVTDTQYF,.,TRBD2,16,TRBJ2-3,TRBV5-5
TGTGCCAGCAGCAAAAGTCCACGACAGGGAGATGGCTACACCTTC,CASSKSPRQGDGYTF,.,.,15,TRBJ1-2,TRBV21-1
TGTGCCAGCAGCTCGACAGGGCATACTGAAGCTTTCTTT,CASSSTGHTEAFF,.,TRBD1,13,TRBJ1-1,TRBV13
TGTGCCAGCAGGTCTCGGACAAGGGCCCAAGAGACCCAGTACTTC,CASRSRTRAQETQYF,.,.,15,TRBJ2-5,TRBV7-2
TGTGCCAGCAGCCTACTCGGGACAGGTAACACTGAAGCTTTCTTT,CASSLLGTGNTEAFF,.,TRBD1,15,TRBJ1-1,TRBV9
TGCAGCGTCAGTGTGCAGGGGGCGGGAGGCTACACCTTC,CSVSVQGAGGYTF,.,TRBD1,13,TRBJ1-2,TRBV29-1
TGCGCCAGCAGCTTGTTCCATGGAGGGGGACAGCTCACCGGGGAGCTGTTTTTT,CASSLFHGGGQLTGELFF,.,.,18,TRBJ2-2,TRBV5-1
TGTGCCTGGACAGCGGGACAGGGGAACACCGGGGAGCTGTTTTTT,CAWTAGQGNTGELFF,.,TRBD1,15,TRBJ2-2,TRBV30
TGCGCCAGCAGCTTGTTCCAGGGGGCACGAGAGACCCAGTACTTC,CASSLFQGARETQYF,few,TRBD1,15,TRBJ2-5,TRBV5-1
TGTGCCTGGAGGCGGGGTCGCACAGATACGCAGTATTTT,CAWRRGRTDTQYF,.,.,13,TRBJ2-3,TRBV30
TGTGCCAGCAGTTTTTATGGGACGGTCAACTATGGCTACACCTTC,CASSFYGTVNYGYTF,.,.,15,TRBJ1-2,TRBV6-2/TRBV6-3
TGTGCCAGCAGCGTCAAGGATACGCAGTATTTT,CASSVKDTQYF,.,.,11,TRBJ2-3,TRBV7-9
TGCGCCAGCAGCCGGGACGAGGGGACAGCCCTGAGTCAGCCCCAGCATTTT,CASSRDEGTALSQPQHF,.,TRBD1,17,TRBJ1-5,TRBV4-1
TGTGCCAGCAGCTTGGGCAGCAACACTGAAGCTTTCTTT,CASSLGSNTEAFF,.,.,13,TRBJ1-1,TRBV7-9
TGTGCCAGCACTCCTGGATTACGAGGTGGCTACACCTTC,CASTPGLRGGYTF,.,.,13,TRBJ1-2,TRBV28
TGTGCCAGCAGTTCCTCCCGGGCTAGCACAGATACGCAGTATTTT,CASSSSRASTDTQYF,.,.,15,TRBJ2-3,TRBV28
TGCGCCAGCAGCTTTCAGGGATCTGGAAACACCATATATTTT,CASSFQGSGNTIYF,.,.,14,TRBJ1-3,TRBV5-1
TGTGCCAGCAGCGTACGACAAAACTATGGCTACACCTTC,CASSVRQNYGYTF,.,.,13,TRBJ1-2,TRBV14
TGTGCCAGCAGCCCGTTAGCAGTCTCTGGAAACACCATATATTTT,CASSPLAVSGNTIYF,once,.,15,TRBJ1-3,TRBV3-1/TRBV3-2
TGTGCCAGCAGTCAGAAGAAGAGGCCGATCGGGGAGCTGTTTTTT,CASSQKKRPIGELFF,.,.,15,TRBJ2-2,TRBV11-2
TGTGCCAGCAGTATTACAGGGGTTCCCAAAAACATTCAGTACTTC,CASSITGVPKNIQYF,.,TRBD1,15,TRBJ2-4,TRBV27
TGCGCCAGCAGCCAAGTCCCGTTTAACTATGGCTACACCTTC,CASSQVPFNYGYTF,.,.,14,TRBJ1-2,TRBV4-3
TGTGCCAGCAGCCGGGACGCGGACACCGGGGAGCTGTTTTTT,CASSRDADTGELFF,.,.,14,TRBJ2-2,TRBV6-5
TGTGCCAGCAGCTTCTCCGAAGGGAACACCATATATTTT,CASSFSEGNTIYF,few,.,13,TRBJ1-3,TRBV5-8
TGTGCCACCAGCAGAGTGGACACCCTTTATCAGCCCCAGCATTTT,CATSRVDTLYQPQHF,.,.,15,TRBJ1-5,TRBV15
TGTGCCAGCTCACGGCAAGGGACGCCAAACTCTGGGGCCAACGTCCTGACTTTC,CASSRQGTPNSGANVLTF,.,.,18,TRBJ2-6,TRBV18
TGTGCCAGCGTTGAGGGCTATGGCTACACCTTC,CASVEGYGYTF,.,.,11,TRBJ1-2,TRBV12-3/TRBV12-4
TGTGCCTGGAGCCGCAGACAGGGGAGCACTGAAGCTTTCTTT,CAWSRRQGSTEAFF,.,TRBD1,14,TRBJ1-1,TRBV30
TGTGCCAGCTCACCCCAGGTGTCCATAACCGGTTCACCCCTCCACTTT,CASSPQVSITGSPLHF,.,.,16,TRBJ1-6,TRBV18
TGTGCCAGCTGCCTGCCAGGGCCATCACCCCTCCACTTT,CASCLPGPSPLHF,.,.,13,TRBJ1-6,TRBV12-3/TRBV12-4
TGTGCCAATTCCGGGACAGGGGGGGGAAACATTCAGTACTTC,CANSGTGGGNIQYF,.,TRBD1,14,TRBJ2-4,TRBV2
TGTGCCAGCTCATATCAGACGGGGAACACTGAAGCTTTCTTT,CASSYQTGNTEAFF,.,.,14,TRBJ1-1,TRBV18
TGCGCCAGCAGCGCCGGGACAGGGCCAGACTCTGGAAACACCATATATTTT,CASSAGTGPDSGNTIYF,.,TRBD1,17,TRBJ1-3,TRBV5-1
TGTGCCAGTAGGCGTACAGGTCTCCAGAATCAGCCCCAGCATTTT,CASRRTGLQNQPQHF,.,.,15,TRBJ1-5,TRBV19
TGTGCCAGCAGCCGGACGGATTCCGGGACAGGGTCACCCCAGTACTTC,CASSRTDSGTGSPQYF,once,TRBD1,16,TRBJ2-5,TRBV3-1/TRBV3-2
TGTGCCAGCAGCTCATATTCGGGACAGGGCACAGATACGCAGTATTTT,CASSSYSGQGTDTQYF,.,TRBD1,16,TRBJ2-3,TRBV7-9